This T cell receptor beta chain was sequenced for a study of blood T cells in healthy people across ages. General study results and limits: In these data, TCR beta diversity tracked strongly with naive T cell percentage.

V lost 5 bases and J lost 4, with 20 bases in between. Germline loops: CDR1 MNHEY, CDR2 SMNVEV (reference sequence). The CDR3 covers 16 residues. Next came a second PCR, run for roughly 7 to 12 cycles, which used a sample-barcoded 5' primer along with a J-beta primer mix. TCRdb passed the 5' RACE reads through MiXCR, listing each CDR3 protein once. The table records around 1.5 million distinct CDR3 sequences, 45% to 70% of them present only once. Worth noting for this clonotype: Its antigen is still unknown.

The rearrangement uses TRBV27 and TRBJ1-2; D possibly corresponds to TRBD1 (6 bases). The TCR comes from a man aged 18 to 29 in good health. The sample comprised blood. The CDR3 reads CASSGTTHLPSYGYTF. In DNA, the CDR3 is TGTGCCAGCAGTGGGACAACTCACTTACCCAGCTATGGCTACACCTTC.